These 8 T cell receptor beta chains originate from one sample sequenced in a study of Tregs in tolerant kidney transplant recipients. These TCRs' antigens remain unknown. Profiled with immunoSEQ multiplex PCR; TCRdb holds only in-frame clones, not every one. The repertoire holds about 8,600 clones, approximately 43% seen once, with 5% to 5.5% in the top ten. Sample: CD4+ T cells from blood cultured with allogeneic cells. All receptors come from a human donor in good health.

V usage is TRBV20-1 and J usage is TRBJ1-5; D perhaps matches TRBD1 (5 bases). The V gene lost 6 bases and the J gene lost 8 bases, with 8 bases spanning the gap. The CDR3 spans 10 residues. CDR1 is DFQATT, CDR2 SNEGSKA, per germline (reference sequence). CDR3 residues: CSAGGEPQHF. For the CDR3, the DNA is TGCAGTGCCGGGGGGGAGCCCCAGCATTTT.

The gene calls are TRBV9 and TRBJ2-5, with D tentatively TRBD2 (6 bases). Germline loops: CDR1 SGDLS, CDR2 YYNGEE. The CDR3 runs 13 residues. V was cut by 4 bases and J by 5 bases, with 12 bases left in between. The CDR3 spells CASSPRGYETQYF. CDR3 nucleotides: TGTGCCAGCAGCCCCCGGGGGTACGAGACCCAGTACTTC.

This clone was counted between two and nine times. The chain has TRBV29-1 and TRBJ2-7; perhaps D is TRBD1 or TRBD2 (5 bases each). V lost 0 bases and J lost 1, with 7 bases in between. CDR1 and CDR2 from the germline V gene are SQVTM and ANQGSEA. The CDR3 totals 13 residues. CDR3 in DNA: TGCAGCGTTGAAGATGGGGGTTCCTACGAGCAGTACTTC. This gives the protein CSVEDGGSYEQYF.

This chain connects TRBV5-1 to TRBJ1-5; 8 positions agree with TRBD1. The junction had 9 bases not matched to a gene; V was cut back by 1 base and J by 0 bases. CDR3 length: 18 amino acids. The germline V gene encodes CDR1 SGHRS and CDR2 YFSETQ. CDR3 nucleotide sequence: TGCGCCAGCAGCTTGCGGCCAGGGGGCCCGAATAGCAATCAGCCCCAGCATTTT. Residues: CASSLRPGGPNSNQPQHF.

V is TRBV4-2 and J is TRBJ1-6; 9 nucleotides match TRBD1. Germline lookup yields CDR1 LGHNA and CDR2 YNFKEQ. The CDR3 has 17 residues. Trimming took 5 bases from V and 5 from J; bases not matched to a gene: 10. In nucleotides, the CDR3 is TGTGCCAGCAGCTTGGCCCGGGACAGGGCTCATAATTCACCCCTCCACTTT. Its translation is CASSLARDRAHNSPLHF.

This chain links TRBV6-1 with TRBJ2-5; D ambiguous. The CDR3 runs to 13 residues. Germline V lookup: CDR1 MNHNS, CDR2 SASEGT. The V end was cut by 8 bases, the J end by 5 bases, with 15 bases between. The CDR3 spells CASRRGPKETQYF. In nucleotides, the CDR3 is TGTGCCAGCCGTCGCGGCCCAAAGGAGACCCAGTACTTC.

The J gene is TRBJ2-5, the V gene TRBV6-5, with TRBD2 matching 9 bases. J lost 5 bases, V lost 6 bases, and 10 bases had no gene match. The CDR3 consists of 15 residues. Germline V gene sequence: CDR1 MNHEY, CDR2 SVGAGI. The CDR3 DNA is TGTGCCAGCAGGACTGGCGGGGGGGCCCGGGAGACCCAGTACTTC. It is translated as CASRTGGGARETQYF.

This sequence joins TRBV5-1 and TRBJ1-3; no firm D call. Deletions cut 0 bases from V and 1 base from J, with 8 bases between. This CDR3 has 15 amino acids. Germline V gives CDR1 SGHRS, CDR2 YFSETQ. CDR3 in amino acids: CASSLGHLSGNTIYF. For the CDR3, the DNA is TGCGCCAGCAGCTTGGGACATCTTTCTGGAAACACCATATATTTT.